The entry below gives a single T cell receptor beta chain sequence along with its context. This clonotype showed up many times. What this receptor recognizes is not known. No per-base quality is available; no much larger clone lies one base away. The data were obtained in a study of T cells in Graves' hyperthyroidism and ophthalmopathy (dated by TCRdb to about 2019). As for the study more broadly: Peripheral blood samples were taken at the time of initial diagnosis, prior to any treatment. In more than 5 Graves' hyperthyroidism patients, the study also compared T-cell repertoires from thyroid tissue with T-cell repertoires from blood. A discovery cohort of about a hundred patients, 43 with Graves' ophthalmopathy and 57 with stable Graves' hyperthyroidism, was used to find distinguishing TCR V-J signatures. The roughly 91 discovery patients were randomly split 7:3 into training and test sets. According to the paper, TCR Vbeta CDR3 sequencing was carried out on over 130 peripheral blood samples, which came from 40 to 45 ophthalmopathy, approximately 78 hyperthyroidism and about 17 progressor patients. Prospective prediction of ophthalmopathy was tested in an independent validation cohort of 18 to 20 hyperthyroidism patients and 17 patients who later progressed to ophthalmopathy. Following sampling, methimazole starting at 30 mg daily was given to hyperthyroidism patients, and high-dose intravenous methylprednisolone was given to ophthalmopathy patients.

The TCR beta CDR3 regions were amplified from the RNA transcripts. The TCR CDR3 was subjected to a first round of RT-PCR using the HTBI primer set and the Qiagen OneStep RT-PCR kit. The libraries were constructed in a second round of multiplex PCR and then size-selected and purified. Paired-end sequencing of the libraries was performed with 100 bp reads on an Illumina HiSeq2000. On the authors' methods: SOAPnuke was used to process the raw data, with reads discarded if the reads contained adapters or uncalled bases, had a mean Phred below 15, or lacked an exact constant-primer or identifier match. High-quality paired reads were merged using COPE v1.2.5, and each unique nucleotide sequence was defined as a clonotype. MiTCR v1.1 was used to align the clonotypes against IMGT TRBV, TRBD and TRBJ reference segments. Analysis was restricted to V-J combinations with a frequency above 0.0001, which covered roughly 99% of repertoires. A TCS score was defined as the ratio of F50 (clonal expansion) to E x V (chaos), with BLOSUM62-based TCRdist applied between CDR3 peptides within each V-J. Welch's t-statistics and random forest reduced around 510 V-J features to 13, which were used in a naive Bayes classifier (R e1071). TCRdb reran the public reads through fastp at Q25 and MiXCR, keeping productive beta chains. Rows with one shared CDR3 protein collapse into an entry with the most common genes and DNA. These V and J calls originate from TCRdb's pipeline instead of the authors' own analysis. This sample gives more than 500,000 distinct CDR3 sequences in total; approximately 16% of them show up just once. The ten largest clones capture approximately 30% of the sample.

There are 14 amino acids in the CDR3, from cysteine to phenylalanine inclusive. The kept DNA is CDR3 alone, 42 bases in frame from the first base. V trim: 8 bases; J trim: 6 bases; unmatched bases: 11. CDR1 MNHEY and CDR2 SVGEGT were looked up in the germline V gene. Study-level results and caveats: In validation, the model predicted progression to ophthalmopathy with roughly 70% sensitivity and approximately 74% specificity, a median of about 6.7 months before onset. No statistical method was used to set the sample size in advance, and investigators knew the group allocation. A 13 V-J signature model separated ophthalmopathy from stable hyperthyroidism, with 87.88% sensitivity and about 81% specificity in cross-validation and 80%/75% in testing. Blood samples also contained most of the expanded thyroid clonotypes (frequency above 0.001), which suggests that blood repertoires may reflect thyroid immune responses.

Ophthalmopathy patients had moderately to severely active disease, Clinical Activity Score of at least 3, NOSPECS grade of at least 4, and duration under 3 months. Any patient with an uncontrolled infection, another autoimmune disease, pregnancy or lactation was excluded. Diagnoses were based on clinical symptoms, serum thyroxine and TRAb, thyroid ultrasound and orbital computed tomography. PBMCs were isolated from 7.5 to 10 ml of fresh peripheral blood by Ficoll-Paque density gradient centrifugation. Total RNA was extracted using Trizol reagent, and RNA quality was assessed on an Agilent 2100 Bioanalyzer.

Sequenced material: blood. The clonotype was recovered from a woman aged 30 to 39 with Graves' ophthalmopathy. The rearranged chain carries TRBV6-2 or TRBV6-3 and TRBJ2-3, and TRBD2 aligns with 7 junction nucleotides. The CDR3 amino acid sequence is: CASRPGGSGDTQYF. The DNA is as follows: TGTGCCAGCCGGCCTGGCGGGAGTGGCGATACGCAGTATTTT.